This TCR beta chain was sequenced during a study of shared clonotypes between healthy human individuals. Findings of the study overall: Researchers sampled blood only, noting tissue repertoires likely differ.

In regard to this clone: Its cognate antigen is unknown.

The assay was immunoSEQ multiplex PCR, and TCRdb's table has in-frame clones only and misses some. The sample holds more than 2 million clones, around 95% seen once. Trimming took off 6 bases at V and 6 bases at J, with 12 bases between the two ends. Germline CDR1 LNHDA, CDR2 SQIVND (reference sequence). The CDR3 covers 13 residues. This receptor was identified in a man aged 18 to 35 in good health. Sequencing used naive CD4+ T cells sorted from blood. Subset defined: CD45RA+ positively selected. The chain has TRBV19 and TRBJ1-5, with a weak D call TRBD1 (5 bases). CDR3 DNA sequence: TGTGCCAGTAGCTACTACGGGGGTCAGCCCCAGCATTTT. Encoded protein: CASSYYGGQPQHF.